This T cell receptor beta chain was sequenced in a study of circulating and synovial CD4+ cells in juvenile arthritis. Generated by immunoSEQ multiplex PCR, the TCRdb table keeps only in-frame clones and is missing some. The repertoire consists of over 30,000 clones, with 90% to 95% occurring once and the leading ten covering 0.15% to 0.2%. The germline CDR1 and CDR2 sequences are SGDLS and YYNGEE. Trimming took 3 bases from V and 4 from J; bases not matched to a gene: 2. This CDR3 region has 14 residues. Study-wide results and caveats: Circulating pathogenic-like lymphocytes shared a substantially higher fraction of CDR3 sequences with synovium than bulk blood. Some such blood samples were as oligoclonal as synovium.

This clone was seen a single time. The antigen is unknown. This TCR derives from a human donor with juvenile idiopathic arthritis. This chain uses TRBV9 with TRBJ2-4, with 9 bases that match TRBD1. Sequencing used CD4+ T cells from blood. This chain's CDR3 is CASSGGQGKNIQYF. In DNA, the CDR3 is TGTGCCAGCAGCGGTGGACAGGGGAAAAACATTCAGTACTTC.